This T cell receptor beta chain originates from a study of blood T cell repertoires in COVID-19. Per the original methods: Amplification with reference gene primers provided the estimates of nucleated cell counts. The repertoire was sequenced with immunoSEQ multiplex PCR; TCRdb's copy has only in-frame clones and lacks some. V, J and clone size reflect that table, while D and trimming were determined from the DNA. The sample records over 100,000 clones, roughly 80% being singletons. The CDR3 is 13 amino acids. Germline CDR1 reads LGHDT; CDR2 reads YNNKEL (reference sequence). V was cut by 4 bases and J by 4 bases, with 8 bases left in between.

The sequencing input was peripheral blood. The clonotype was recovered from a woman in her fifties or sixties with acute or convalescent COVID-19. The rearrangement links TRBV3-1 (or the pseudogene TRBV3-2) to TRBJ1-3, with D uncertain. The CDR3 protein is CASSLNLGNTIYF. For the CDR3, the DNA is TGTGCCAGCAGCCTCAACCTAGGAAACACCATATATTTT.